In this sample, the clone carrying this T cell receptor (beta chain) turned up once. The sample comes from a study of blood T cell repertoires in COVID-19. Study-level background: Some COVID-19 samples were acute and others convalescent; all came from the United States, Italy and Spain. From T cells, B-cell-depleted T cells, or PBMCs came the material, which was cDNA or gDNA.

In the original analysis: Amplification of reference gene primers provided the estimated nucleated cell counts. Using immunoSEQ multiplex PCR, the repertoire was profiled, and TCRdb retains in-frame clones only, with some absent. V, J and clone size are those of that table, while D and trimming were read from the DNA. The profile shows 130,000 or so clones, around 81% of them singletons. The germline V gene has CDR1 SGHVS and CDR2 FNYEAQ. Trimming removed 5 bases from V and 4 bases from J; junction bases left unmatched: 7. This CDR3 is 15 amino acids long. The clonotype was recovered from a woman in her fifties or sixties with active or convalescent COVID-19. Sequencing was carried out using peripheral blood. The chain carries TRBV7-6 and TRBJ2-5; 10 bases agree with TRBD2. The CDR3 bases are TGTGCCAGCAGCATGCTAGCGGGAGAGGCAGAGACCCAGTACTTC. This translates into CASSMLAGEAETQYF. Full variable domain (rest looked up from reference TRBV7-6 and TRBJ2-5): GAGVSQSPRYKVTKRGQDVALRCDPISGHVSLYWYRQALGQGPEFLTYFNYEAQQDKSGLPNDRFSAERPEGSISTLTIQRTEQRDSAMYRCASSMLAGEAETQYFGPGTRLLVL.